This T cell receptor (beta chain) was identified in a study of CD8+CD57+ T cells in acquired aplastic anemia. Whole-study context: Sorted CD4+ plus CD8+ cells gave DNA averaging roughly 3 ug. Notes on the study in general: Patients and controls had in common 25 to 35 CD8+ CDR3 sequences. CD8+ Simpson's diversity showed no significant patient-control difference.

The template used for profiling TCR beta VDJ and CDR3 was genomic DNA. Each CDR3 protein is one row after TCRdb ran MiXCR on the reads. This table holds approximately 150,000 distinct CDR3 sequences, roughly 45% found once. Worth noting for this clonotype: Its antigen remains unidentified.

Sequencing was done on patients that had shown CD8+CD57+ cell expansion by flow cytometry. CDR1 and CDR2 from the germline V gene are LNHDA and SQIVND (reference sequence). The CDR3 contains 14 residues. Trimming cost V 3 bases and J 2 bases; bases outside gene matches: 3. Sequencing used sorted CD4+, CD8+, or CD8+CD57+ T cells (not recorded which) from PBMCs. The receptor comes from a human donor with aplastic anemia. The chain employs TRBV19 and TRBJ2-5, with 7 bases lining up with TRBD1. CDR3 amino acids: CASSIGTAQETQYF. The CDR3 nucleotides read TGTGCCAGTAGTATCGGGACAGCACAAGAGACCCAGTACTTC.